This TCR beta chain was retrieved from a study of identical twins. TCRdb ran MiXCR on the 5' RACE reads and lists one entry per CDR3 protein. The sample holds hundreds of thousands of distinct CDR3 sequences, around 8.3% seen once. V dropped 1 base and J dropped 5 bases, with 9 bases sitting between them. CDR3 length: 14 amino acids. The same data also contributed to another study, on yellow fever vaccine responses in identical twins.

The chain has TRBV12-3 or TRBV12-4 and TRBJ2-1; D remains unclear. The sequenced sample consisted of PBMCs. This clonotype was sampled from a woman aged 18-30 years in good health. As DNA, the CDR3 is TGTGCCAGCAGTTTAGTACTAACCAACAATGAGCAGTTCTTC. It yields the protein CASSLVLTNNEQFF.